The 23 T cell receptor beta chains listed next were all sequenced from one sample in a study of blood T cell repertoires in COVID-19. Measured with immunoSEQ multiplex PCR; TCRdb has only the in-frame clones, and not every one. The sample lists 21,000 or so clones; about 88% were seen once. The sequenced material came from peripheral blood. The receptor set was obtained from a human donor in a cohort sampled during active COVID-19. The donor label of this sample is uncertain.

This sequence joins TRBV7-9 and TRBJ1-6; the D is unclear. Trimming took off 2 bases at V and 3 bases at J, with 8 bases between the two ends. The CDR3 is 15 amino acids. Germline lookup yields CDR1 SEHNR and CDR2 FQNEAQ (reference sequence). CDR3 nucleotide sequence: TGTGCCAGCAGCTTAAGGCGGGACTATAATTCACCCCTCCACTTT. Translating it yields CASSLRRDYNSPLHF.

This chain uses TRBV7-9 with TRBJ1-3; 7 nucleotides match TRBD1. Losses at the gene ends were 6 bases for V and 3 bases for J; bases not matched to a gene: 5. The CDR3 contains 14 residues. Germline values: CDR1 SEHNR, CDR2 FQNEAQ (reference sequence). The CDR3 is CASSKGADGNTIYF. For the CDR3, the DNA is TGTGCCAGCAGTAAGGGGGCGGATGGAAACACCATATATTTT.

The V call is TRBV6-5, the J call TRBJ2-2; 7 bases fit TRBD2. After removal of 6 bases from V and 7 bases from J, the junction contained 5 bases not matched to a gene. The CDR3 is 13 residues long. CDR1 and CDR2 from the germline V gene are MNHEY and SVGAGI. CDR3 nucleotides: TGTGCCAGCAGGGGCGGGAGTTTCGGGGAGCTGTTTTTT. Translating gives CASRGGSFGELFF.

The chain carries TRBV27 and TRBJ1-4, with D maybe TRBD1 (6 bases). Germline values: CDR1 MNHEY, CDR2 SMNVEV (reference sequence). The V and J ends lost 5 bases and 12 bases respectively, with 25 bases between them. The length of the CDR3 is 16 residues. The CDR3 loop is CASSRREGVSGRELFF. CDR3 in DNA: TGTGCCAGCAGTAGACGTGAGGGGGTATCGGGGAGGGAACTGTTTTTT.

The chain combines TRBV5-6 with TRBJ1-2; no definite D call. Trimming removed 0 bases at V and 0 bases at J, with 12 bases between. Germline CDR1 SGHDT, CDR2 YYEEEE. This CDR3 has 16 residues. CDR3 sequence (DNA): TGTGCCAGCAGCTTGGGAGTCCCGATAGCTAACTATGGCTACACCTTC. It translates to CASSLGVPIANYGYTF.

This chain links TRBV7-9 with TRBJ1-1, with TRBD1 matching 8 bases. Germline V gene sequence: CDR1 SEHNR, CDR2 FQNEAQ (reference sequence). The CDR3 consists of 15 residues. V was pared by 5 bases and J by 0 bases, with 5 bases of the junction left unmatched. In nucleotides, the CDR3 is TGTGCCAGCAGCCGCCCGACAGGGGTGAACACTGAAGCTTTCTTT. Amino acid sequence: CASSRPTGVNTEAFF.

V and J are TRBV5-1 and TRBJ2-5; D might be TRBD1 (6 bases). The CDR3 runs to 13 residues. V was shortened by 5 bases and J by 5 bases, with 13 bases between the two germline ends. Germline V gives CDR1 SGHRS, CDR2 YFSETQ. CDR3 loop: CASRQGSGETQYF. As DNA, the CDR3 is TGCGCCAGCAGACAGGGTTCTGGGGAGACCCAGTACTTC.

The chain carries TRBV3-1 (or the pseudogene TRBV3-2) and TRBJ1-1; D remains unclear. The V gene lost 2 bases and the J gene lost 2 bases, with 3 bases spanning the gap. The germline V gene encodes CDR1 LGHDT and CDR2 YNNKEL (reference sequence). There are 12 residues in the CDR3. The CDR3 region is CASSQINTEAFF. The CDR3 bases are TGTGCCAGCAGCCAAATAAACACTGAAGCTTTCTTT.

The gene calls are TRBV19 and TRBJ2-5; 11 positions agree with TRBD2. This CDR3 is 16 amino acids long. V lost 3 bases and J lost 4; bases outside the gene matches: 7. Germline CDR1 reads LNHDA; CDR2 reads SQIVND (reference sequence). This CDR3 is CASSMGTSGRGETQYF. The CDR3 DNA reads TGTGCCAGTAGTATGGGTACTAGCGGGAGAGGAGAGACCCAGTACTTC. Drawing the rest from reference TRBV19 and TRBJ2-5, the complete variable domain is DGGITQSPKYLFRKEGQNVTLSCEQNLNHDAMYWYRQDPGQGLRLIYYSQIVNDFQKGDIAEGYSVSREKKESFPLTVTSAQKNPTAFYLCASSMGTSGRGETQYFGPGTRLLVL.

The rearrangement links TRBV2 to TRBJ1-5, with no clear D. Per the germline V gene, CDR1 is SNHLY and CDR2 is FYNNEI. V lost 4 bases and J 0 bases, leaving 4 bases between the germline ends. The CDR3 length is 13 residues. CDR3 DNA sequence: TGTGCCAGCAGTGCAAATAGCAATCAGCCCCAGCATTTT. This gives the protein CASSANSNQPQHF.

This clone was observed a few times. The chain carries TRBV29-1 and TRBJ1-3, with no clear D. The CDR3 has 16 amino acids. CDR1 SQVTM and CDR2 ANQGSEA come from the germline V gene. Trimming pared 4 bases from V and 0 bases from J, leaving 16 bases between. The CDR3 bases are TGCAGCGTTGCCGCGGGGTCCCCATACTCTGGAAACACCATATATTTT. Protein: CSVAAGSPYSGNTIYF.

The V gene is TRBV7-9, the J gene TRBJ1-4, with D uncertain. This CDR3 has 14 amino acids. CDR1 is SEHNR, CDR2 FQNEAQ, per germline (reference sequence). Trimming removed 1 base from V and 4 bases from J, with 7 bases in between. CDR3 loop: CASSLGTFNEKLFF. DNA for the CDR3: TGTGCCAGCAGCTTAGGGACTTTTAATGAAAAACTGTTTTTT.

In DNA, the CDR3 is TGTGCCAGCTCACCAGGAACAGGGGGTAGCAATCAGCCCCAGCATTTT. Protein sequence: CASSPGTGGSNQPQHF. J is TRBJ1-5 and V is TRBV18; 8 bases fit TRBD1. This CDR3 is built from 16 residues. Germline V CDR1 and CDR2: KGHSH, LQKENI. The junction had 3 bases not matched to a gene; V was cut back by 2 bases and J by 0 bases.

As for this clone: An end of the junction differs from the germline gene, which may be a read error. The identical CDR3 is also encoded by other nucleotide sequences in the sample. The genes are TRBV19 and TRBJ1-5; D is perhaps TRBD1 (6 bases). The germline gives CDR1 LNHDA, CDR2 SQIVND (reference sequence). This CDR3 is built from 17 residues. The CDR3 region has the DNA TGTGCCAGTAGCGCCTCCACGGCCAGGGGTTGGGATCAGCCCCAGCACTTT. It specifies CASSASTARGWDQPQHF. Full variable domain (missing parts from reference TRBV19 and TRBJ1-5): DGGITQSPKYLFRKEGQNVTLSCEQNLNHDAMYWYRQDPGQGLRLIYYSQIVNDFQKGDIAEGYSVSREKKESFPLTVTSAQKNPTAFYLCASSASTARGWDQPQHFGDGTRLSIL.

V and J are TRBV24-1 and TRBJ2-1; the D gene is possibly TRBD1 (6 bases). Germline-derived CDR1 and CDR2 are KGHDR and SFDVKD. The CDR3 spans 15 residues. Trimming took off 4 bases at V and 8 bases at J, with 17 bases between the two ends. The CDR3 spells CATSDPVAGEHEQFF. As DNA, the CDR3 is TGTGCCACCAGTGACCCCGTGGCAGGGGAACATGAGCAGTTCTTC.

The chain has TRBV25-1 and TRBJ1-2; 7 positions agree with TRBD1. After removal of 7 bases from V and 6 bases from J, the junction contained 5 bases not matched to a gene. There are 12 residues in the CDR3. Germline CDR1 MGHDK, CDR2 SYGVNS. DNA for the CDR3: TGTGCCAGCATGAACAGGGGCGATGGCTACACCTTC. It translates to CASMNRGDGYTF.

The rearrangement uses TRBV7-9 and TRBJ2-5; 12 nucleotides line up with TRBD2. CDR1 is SEHNR, CDR2 FQNEAQ, per germline (reference sequence). After removal of 4 bases from V and 5 bases from J, the junction contained 5 bases not matched to a gene. This CDR3 contains 15 residues. The CDR3 loop is CASSSTSGSGETQYF. DNA for the CDR3: TGTGCCAGCAGCTCGACTAGCGGGAGCGGTGAGACCCAGTACTTC.

The genes are TRBV28 and TRBJ2-1; 14 nucleotides agree with TRBD2. V shed 7 bases, J shed 2 bases, and the junction held 13 bases outside the gene matches. Germline CDR1 is MDHEN and CDR2 is SYDVKM. The CDR3 has 19 amino acids. Here the CDR3 reads CASTMGLAGVRSTYNEQFF. For the CDR3, the DNA is TGTGCCAGCACCATGGGACTAGCGGGAGTAAGGTCGACCTACAATGAGCAGTTCTTC.

This chain uses TRBV19 with TRBJ1-1; D remains ambiguous. The CDR3 totals 12 residues. CDR1 and CDR2 (germline): LNHDA, SQIVND (reference sequence). Trimming took 6 bases from V and 5 from J, leaving 10 bases between them. Written as DNA, the CDR3 is TGTGCCAGTAGCGAACTCGGGACTGAAGCTTTCTTT. Its translation is CASSELGTEAFF. The full variable domain, rest sourced from reference TRBV19 and TRBJ1-1, is DGGITQSPKYLFRKEGQNVTLSCEQNLNHDAMYWYRQDPGQGLRLIYYSQIVNDFQKGDIAEGYSVSREKKESFPLTVTSAQKNPTAFYLCASSELGTEAFFGQGTRLTVV.

J is TRBJ2-6 and V is TRBV2; no clear D. With 3 bases removed from V and 4 bases from J, the gap between germline ends came to 7 bases. The CDR3 sequence is 14 residues long. Germline V gene data show CDR1 as SNHLY and CDR2 as FYNNEI. The CDR3 spells CASSDRSGANVLTF. CDR3 nucleotides: TGTGCCAGCAGTGACAGATCCGGGGCCAACGTCCTGACTTTC.

The V and J genes are TRBV5-8 and TRBJ2-7; possibly TRBD2 for D (5 bases). There are 12 residues in the CDR3. V gave up 1 base and J gave up 4 bases, with 6 bases separating them. Germline V gives CDR1 SGHTS, CDR2 YDEGEE. In DNA, the CDR3 is TGTGCCAGCAGCTTGACGGGGTACGAGCAGTACTTC. Residues: CASSLTGYEQYF.

The chain has TRBV19 and TRBJ2-1, with D possibly being TRBD2 (6 bases). V was trimmed by 5 bases and J by 9 bases, leaving 11 bases between them. CDR1 and CDR2 from the germline V gene are LNHDA and SQIVND (reference sequence). The CDR3 runs to 12 residues. The CDR3 bases are TGTGCCAGTAGTCTGGAGGGCATTGAGCAGTTCTTC. This gives the protein CASSLEGIEQFF. Full variable domain (remainder filled in from reference TRBV19 and TRBJ2-1): DGGITQSPKYLFRKEGQNVTLSCEQNLNHDAMYWYRQDPGQGLRLIYYSQIVNDFQKGDIAEGYSVSREKKESFPLTVTSAQKNPTAFYLCASSLEGIEQFFGPGTRLTVL.

The rearrangement joins TRBV30 to TRBJ2-7, with D unclear. Trimming shortened V by 4 bases and J by 8 bases, and 15 bases separated the two germline ends. This CDR3 spans 12 amino acids. Germline CDR1 is GTSNPN and CDR2 is SVGIG (reference sequence). The CDR3 DNA sequence: TGTGCCTGGAAGCTTACTACCTCTAAGCAGTACTTC. Translated, it gives CAWKLTTSKQYF. Filled out from reference TRBV30 and TRBJ2-7, the complete variable domain reads SQTIHQWPATLVQPVGSPLSLECTVEGTSNPNLYWYRQAAGRGLQLLFYSVGIGQISSEVPQNLSASRPQDRQFILSSKKLLLSDSGFYLCAWKLTTSKQYFGPGTRLTVT.